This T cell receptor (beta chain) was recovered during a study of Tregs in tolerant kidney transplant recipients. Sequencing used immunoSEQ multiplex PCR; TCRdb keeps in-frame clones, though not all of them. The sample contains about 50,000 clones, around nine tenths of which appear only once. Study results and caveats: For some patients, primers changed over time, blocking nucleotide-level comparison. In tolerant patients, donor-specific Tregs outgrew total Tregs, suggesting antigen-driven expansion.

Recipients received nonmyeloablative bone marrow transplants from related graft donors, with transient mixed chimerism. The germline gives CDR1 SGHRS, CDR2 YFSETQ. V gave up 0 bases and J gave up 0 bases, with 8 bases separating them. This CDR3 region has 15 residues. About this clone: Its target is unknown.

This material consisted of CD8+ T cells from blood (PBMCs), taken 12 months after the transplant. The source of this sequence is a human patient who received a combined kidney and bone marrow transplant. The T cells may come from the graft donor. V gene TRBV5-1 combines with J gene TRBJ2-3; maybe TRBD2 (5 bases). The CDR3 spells CASSLGEGSTDTQYF. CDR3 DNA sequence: TGCGCCAGCAGCTTGGGCGAGGGTAGCACAGATACGCAGTATTTT. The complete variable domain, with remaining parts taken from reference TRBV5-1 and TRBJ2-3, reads KAGVTQTPRYLIKTRGQQVTLSCSPISGHRSVSWYQQTPGQGLQFLFEYFSETQRNKGNFPGRFSGRQFSNSRSEMNVSTLELGDSALYLCASSLGEGSTDTQYFGPGTRLTVL.